The 20 T cell receptor beta chains below were found in one sample sequenced in a study of technical replicates of blood from a handful of donors (dated by TCRdb to about 2017). Library preparation used the immunoSEQ multiplex PCR assay. The table was pulled from immuneACCESS by TCRdb, which kept in-frame rearrangements only. Such tables lose some clones; where checked, under half of the loss comes from unresolved V genes, and the rest has no known cause. The sample data list roughly 92,000 clones, and about 95% of these were observed just once. The ten largest clones capture 0.3% to 0.35% of the sample. Sequenced material: T cells isolated from PBMCs. The receptor set was obtained from a human donor in good health.

In this sample, this clone turned up once. The chain couples TRBV27 to TRBJ1-2, with TRBD1 matching 7 bases. In germline, CDR1 is MNHEY, CDR2 SMNVEV (reference sequence). The V and J ends lost 4 bases and 6 bases, in that order; junction bases with no gene match: 5. This CDR3 comprises 13 residues. The CDR3 DNA is TGTGCCAGCAGTTATCAGGGGGTCGATGGCTACACCTTC. It codes for CASSYQGVDGYTF.

This clone was observed once. The chain uses TRBV15 and TRBJ1-1; D remains unclear. Trimming shortened V by 1 base and J by 0 bases, and 6 bases separated the two germline ends. Germline CDR1 is LNHNV and CDR2 is YYDKDF (reference sequence). The CDR3 has 14 amino acids. The CDR3 DNA follows: TGTGCCACCAGCAGAGGACTGCTGAACACTGAAGCTTTCTTT. Its translation is CATSRGLLNTEAFF. Full variable domain (remainder filled in from reference TRBV15 and TRBJ1-1): DAMVIQNPRYQVTQFGKPVTLSCSQTLNHNVMYWYQQKSSQAPKLLFHYYDKDFNNEADTPDNFQSRRPNTSFCFLDIRSPGLGDTAMYLCATSRGLLNTEAFFGQGTRLTVV.

This chain uses TRBV11-3 with TRBJ2-1, with 7 bases lining up with TRBD2. V lost 1 base to trimming and J lost 8 bases; unmatched junction nucleotides: 11. CDR1 is SGHNT, CDR2 YENEEA, per germline. The CDR3 has 16 residues. The CDR3, as DNA: TGTGCCAGCAGCTTAGGTGCCCCTGCGGGAGTGGATGAGCAGTTCTTC. It yields the protein CASSLGAPAGVDEQFF.

The chain has TRBV27 and TRBJ1-1, with D tentatively TRBD1 (5 bases). Trimming left V 0 bases short and J 6 bases short, with 8 bases between. The CDR3 is made up of 13 amino acids. Germline V gene data show CDR1 as MNHEY and CDR2 as SMNVEV (reference sequence). The CDR3 DNA is TGTGCCAGCAGTTTATCGACAGACTCTGAAGCTTTCTTT. It yields the protein CASSLSTDSEAFF.

The V and J genes are TRBV9 and TRBJ1-5, with D possibly TRBD1 on 6 matching bases. Germline V gives CDR1 SGDLS, CDR2 YYNGEE. V was clipped by 2 bases and J by 2 bases, with 11 bases between them. This CDR3 region has 15 residues. DNA of the CDR3: TGTGCCAGCAGCGTGGGGGGGGCTGGCAATCAGCCCCAGCATTTT. It encodes CASSVGGAGNQPQHF.

The genes are TRBV6-5 and TRBJ2-2, with a weak D call TRBD1 (6 bases). Trimming shortened V by 2 bases and J by 0 bases, and 10 bases separated the two germline ends. The CDR3 consists of 16 residues. Germline CDR1 is MNHEY and CDR2 is SVGAGI. For the CDR3, the DNA is TGTGCCAGCAGTTACCGACGGACAGCGAACACCGGGGAGCTGTTTTTT. The encoded protein is CASSYRRTANTGELFF.

The chain joins TRBV6-5 to TRBJ2-7; D not resolved. The CDR3 has 12 amino acids. Germline assignment: CDR1 MNHEY and CDR2 SVGAGI. V dropped 4 bases and J dropped 2 bases, with 6 bases sitting between them. The CDR3 DNA sequence: TGTGCCAGCAGTTCGTTCCCCTACGAGCAGTACTTC. Encoded protein: CASSSFPYEQYF.

The V and J genes are TRBV7-2 and TRBJ2-7, with 8 nucleotides matching TRBD2. Germline-derived CDR1 and CDR2 are SGHTA and FQGNSA. V was pared by 4 bases and J by 2 bases, with 7 bases of the junction left unmatched. This CDR3 comprises 15 residues. CDR3 region: CASSSELAAAYEQYF. In DNA form, the CDR3 reads TGTGCCAGCAGCTCAGAACTAGCGGCTGCCTACGAGCAGTACTTC.

The J gene is TRBJ2-5, the V gene TRBV29-1, with TRBD1 as a possible D gene (6 bases). CDR1 SQVTM and CDR2 ANQGSEA come from the germline V gene. The ends were cut back, 2 bases at V and 2 bases at J, with 6 bases in the middle. The CDR3 loop spans 12 amino acids. The CDR3 DNA is TGCAGCGTTGAAACAGGGCAAGAGACCCAGTACTTC. It is translated as CSVETGQETQYF.

This clone was seen only once. The rearrangement uses TRBV6-5 and TRBJ1-4; D possibly corresponds to TRBD1 (5 bases). This CDR3 has 11 residues. Germline loops: CDR1 MNHEY, CDR2 SVGAGI. The ends were cut back, 8 bases at V and 10 bases at J, with 11 bases in the middle. This CDR3 is CASLGGGKLFF. CDR3 nucleotide sequence: TGTGCCAGCTTGGGGGGAGGAAAACTGTTTTTT.

The chain recombines TRBV6-5 with TRBJ2-3; 9 bases match TRBD1. Germline assignment: CDR1 MNHEY and CDR2 SVGAGI. This CDR3 spans 14 amino acids. V shed 5 bases and J 6 bases; nucleotides not matched to a gene: 6. The CDR3 loop reads CASSIGTGFDTQYF. Written as DNA, the CDR3 is TGTGCCAGCAGTATCGGGACAGGGTTCGATACGCAGTATTTT.

The rearrangement uses TRBV19 and TRBJ2-2; TRBD2 matches at 10 bases. The CDR3 runs to 15 residues. Germline CDR1 reads LNHDA; CDR2 reads SQIVND (reference sequence). Losses at the gene ends were 2 bases for V and 4 bases for J; bases not matched to a gene: 1. For the CDR3, the DNA is TGTGCCAGTAGTATAACTAGCGGGATCACCGGGGAGCTGTTTTTT. This encodes CASSITSGITGELFF. Combining the CDR3 with reference TRBV19 and TRBJ2-2 gives the whole variable domain DGGITQSPKYLFRKEGQNVTLSCEQNLNHDAMYWYRQDPGQGLRLIYYSQIVNDFQKGDIAEGYSVSREKKESFPLTVTSAQKNPTAFYLCASSITSGITGELFFGEGSRLTVL.

The chain couples TRBV5-6 to TRBJ2-1; D is unclear. The V and J ends lost 5 bases and 3 bases respectively, with 12 bases between them. The length of the CDR3 is 14 residues. Germline V gives CDR1 SGHDT, CDR2 YYEEEE. CDR3 sequence (DNA): TGTGCCAGCAGGCCAGCGTTGGACTACAATGAGCAGTTCTTC. Its protein product is CASRPALDYNEQFF.

The chain links TRBV27 to TRBJ1-1; 9 nucleotides match TRBD1. The CDR3 totals 14 residues. Germline CDR1 and CDR2: MNHEY and SMNVEV (reference sequence). Trimming cost V 3 bases and J 6 bases; bases outside gene matches: 5. DNA of the CDR3: TGTGCCAGCAGTTTGGACAGGGGTGGACCTGAAGCTTTCTTT. The encoded protein is CASSLDRGGPEAFF.

This rearrangement joins TRBV29-1 to TRBJ2-7, with D hard to call. V was pared by 6 bases and J by 0 bases, with 12 bases between. This CDR3 is 13 amino acids long. The germline V gene has CDR1 SQVTM and CDR2 ANQGSEA. DNA of the CDR3: TGCAGCGTGGAGTTTAAGAGCTCCTACGAGCAGTACTTC. It specifies CSVEFKSSYEQYF.

V is TRBV7-2 and J is TRBJ2-5; 9 nucleotides agree with TRBD1. V was clipped by 3 bases and J by 5 bases; unmatched bases: 4. Germline-derived CDR1 and CDR2 are SGHTA and FQGNSA. The CDR3 spans 14 residues. Here the CDR3 reads CASSFFGTGETQYF. CDR3 in DNA: TGTGCCAGCAGCTTTTTTGGGACAGGGGAGACCCAGTACTTC.

With respect to this clone: Distinct nucleotide sequences in the sample also encode this CDR3. J is TRBJ2-7 and V is TRBV18, with 10 nucleotides matching TRBD1. This CDR3 has 14 amino acids. Germline V gene data show CDR1 as KGHSH and CDR2 as LQKENI. Unmatched junction bases numbered 1, after V lost 3 bases and J lost 2 bases. CDR3 DNA: TGTGCCAGCTCACCGGGGACAGGGGCCTACGAGCAGTACTTC. Its translation: CASSPGTGAYEQYF.

A single count supports this clone. The rearrangement joins TRBV30 to TRBJ2-7; maybe TRBD2 (6 bases). Germline CDR1 reads GTSNPN; CDR2 reads SVGIG (reference sequence). Trimming removed 2 bases at V and 5 bases at J, with 7 bases between. The CDR3 has 11 residues. CDR3: CAWSWRDEQYF. As DNA, the CDR3 is TGTGCCTGGAGTTGGAGGGACGAGCAGTACTTC.

This CDR3 is CASSAPGQGIPGNTIYF. CDR3 bases: TGTGCCAGCAGCGCACCGGGACAGGGGATCCCTGGAAACACCATATATTTT. The rearrangement links TRBV9 to TRBJ1-3; 10 positions match TRBD1. The trim removed 3 bases at V and 2 bases at J, leaving 8 bases unmatched. Germline CDR1 reads SGDLS; CDR2 reads YYNGEE. The CDR3 has 17 amino acids.

The chain employs TRBV30 and TRBJ1-1; TRBD1 might be the D (6 bases). The V gene's germline CDR1 is GTSNPN and CDR2 SVGIG (reference sequence). The CDR3 length is 13 residues. V was trimmed by 4 bases and J by 4 bases, leaving 13 bases between them. The CDR3: CAWNTGWVTEAFF. As DNA, the CDR3 is TGTGCCTGGAACACAGGGTGGGTCACTGAAGCTTTCTTT. Variable domain in full (rest from reference TRBV30 and TRBJ1-1): SQTIHQWPATLVQPVGSPLSLECTVEGTSNPNLYWYRQAAGRGLQLLFYSVGIGQISSEVPQNLSASRPQDRQFILSSKKLLLSDSGFYLCAWNTGWVTEAFFGQGTRLTVV.